This T cell receptor (beta chain) was retrieved from a study of pediatric ulcerative colitis. Study-wide results and caveats: Ulcerative colitis patients shared more blood-rectal clones than controls.

Note on this clone: Its antigen is currently unknown.

Generated by immunoSEQ multiplex PCR, the TCRdb table keeps only in-frame clones and is missing some. Among tens of thousands of clones listed, 70% to 85% were seen once. The sequenced sample consisted of blood. This sequence originates from a boy aged 5-17 years with moderate ulcerative colitis.

CDR3 nucleotide sequence: TGTGCCAGCAGTGTACTAACTGCCACTTATAATTCACCCCTCCACTTT. Translating gives CASSVLTATYNSPLHF. The rearrangement joins TRBV27 to TRBJ1-6; D remains ambiguous. CDR1 and CDR2 (germline): MNHEY, SMNVEV (reference sequence). With 5 bases removed from V and 4 bases from J, the gap between germline ends came to 15 bases. The CDR3 is 16 amino acids.